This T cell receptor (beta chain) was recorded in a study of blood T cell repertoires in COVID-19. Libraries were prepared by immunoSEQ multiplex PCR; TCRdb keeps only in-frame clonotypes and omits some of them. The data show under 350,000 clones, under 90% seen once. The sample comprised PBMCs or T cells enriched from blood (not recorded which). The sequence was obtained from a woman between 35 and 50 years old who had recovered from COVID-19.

Here the CDR3 DNA reads TGTGCCAGCAGTTTACAGTACCAAGAGACCCAGTACTTC. The encoded protein is CASSLQYQETQYF. This chain links TRBV7-2 with TRBJ2-5; D gene ambiguous. Trimming removed 6 bases at V and 0 bases at J, with 8 bases between. Germline V gives CDR1 SGHTA, CDR2 FQGNSA. This CDR3 spans 13 amino acids.